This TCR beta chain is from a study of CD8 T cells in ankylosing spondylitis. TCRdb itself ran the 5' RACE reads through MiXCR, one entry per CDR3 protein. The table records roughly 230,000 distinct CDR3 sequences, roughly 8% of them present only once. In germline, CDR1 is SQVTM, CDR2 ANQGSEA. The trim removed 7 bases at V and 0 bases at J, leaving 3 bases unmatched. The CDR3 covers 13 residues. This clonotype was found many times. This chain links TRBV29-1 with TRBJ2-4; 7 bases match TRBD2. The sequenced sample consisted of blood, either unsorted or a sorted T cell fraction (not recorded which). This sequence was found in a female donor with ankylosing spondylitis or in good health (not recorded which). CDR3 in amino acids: CSGSGGAKNIQYF. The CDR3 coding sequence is TGCAGCGGATCGGGGGGAGCCAAAAACATTCAGTACTTC.